This T cell receptor (beta chain) was profiled in a study of blood T cells in healthy people across ages. Points on this clonotype: What it recognizes is unknown.

Germline loops: CDR1 SQVTM, CDR2 ANQGSEA. The V and J ends lost 7 bases and 5 bases, in that order; junction bases with no gene match: 8. CDR3 length equals 13 residues. Whole-study findings and limits: Long-lived and aged donors differed, with more naive CD4+ cells and higher diversity in the long-lived.

The second PCR ran about 6 to 11 cycles with a sample-barcoded 5' primer and J-beta primers. MiXCR, applied by TCRdb to the 5' RACE reads, yields one record per CDR3 protein. The top ten hold 10% to 15% of the sample, which has 800,000 to 950,000 distinct CDR3 sequences, around 34% seen once. The TCR originated in a man between 18 and 29 years old in good health. V gene TRBV29-1 combines with J gene TRBJ2-3; TRBD1 matches 8 bases. Sequenced input: blood. The CDR3 coding sequence is TGCAGCGCCGACAGGGGTCCCGTAGATACGCAGTATTTT. Translation gives CSADRGPVDTQYF.